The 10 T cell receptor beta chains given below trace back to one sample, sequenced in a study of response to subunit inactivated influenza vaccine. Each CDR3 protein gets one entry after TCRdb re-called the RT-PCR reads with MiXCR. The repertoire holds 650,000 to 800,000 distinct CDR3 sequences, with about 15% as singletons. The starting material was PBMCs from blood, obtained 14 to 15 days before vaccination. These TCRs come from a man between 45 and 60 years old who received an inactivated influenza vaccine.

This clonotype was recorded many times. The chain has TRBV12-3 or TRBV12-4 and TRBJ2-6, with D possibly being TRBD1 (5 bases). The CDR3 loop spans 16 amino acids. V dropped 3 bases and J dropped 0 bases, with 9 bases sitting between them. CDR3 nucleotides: TGTGCCAGCAGTTTTCCGCAGGGCTCTGGGGCCAACGTCCTGACTTTC. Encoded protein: CASSFPQGSGANVLTF.

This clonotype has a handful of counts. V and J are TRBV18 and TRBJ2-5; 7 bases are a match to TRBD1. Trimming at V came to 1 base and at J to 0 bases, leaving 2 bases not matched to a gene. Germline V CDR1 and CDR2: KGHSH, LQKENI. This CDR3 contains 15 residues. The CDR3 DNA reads TGTGCCAGCTCACCACAGACAGGGAACCAAGAGACCCAGTACTTC. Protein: CASSPQTGNQETQYF.

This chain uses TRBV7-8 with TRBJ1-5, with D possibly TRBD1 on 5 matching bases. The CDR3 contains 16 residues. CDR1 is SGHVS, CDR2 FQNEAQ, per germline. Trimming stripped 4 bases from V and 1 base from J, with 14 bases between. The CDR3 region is CASSSQGYSSNQPQHF. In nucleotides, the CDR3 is TGTGCCAGCAGCTCCCAGGGATACTCCAGCAATCAGCCCCAGCATTTT.

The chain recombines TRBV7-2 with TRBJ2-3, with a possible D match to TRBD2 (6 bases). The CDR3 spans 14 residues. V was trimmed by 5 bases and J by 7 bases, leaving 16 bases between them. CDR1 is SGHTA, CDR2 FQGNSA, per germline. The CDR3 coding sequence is TGTGCCAGCAGCCCATCCCCACGGGAGTATACGCAGTATTTT. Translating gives CASSPSPREYTQYF.

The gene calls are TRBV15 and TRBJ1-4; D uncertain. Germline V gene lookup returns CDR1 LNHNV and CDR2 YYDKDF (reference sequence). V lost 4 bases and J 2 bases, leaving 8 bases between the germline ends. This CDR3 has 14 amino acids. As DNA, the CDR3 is TGTGCCACCAGCATTAGGGTGACTAATGAAAAACTGTTTTTT. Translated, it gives CATSIRVTNEKLFF.

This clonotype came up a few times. DNA of the CDR3: TGTGCCAGCAGCTTAGCACGGAACAGGGCGAGAGATACGCAGTATTTT. It yields the protein CASSLARNRARDTQYF. This chain joins TRBV7-9 and TRBJ2-3, with a weak D call TRBD1 (6 bases). The CDR3 totals 16 residues. Trimming cost V 0 bases and J 5 bases, with 15 bases left between them. CDR1 is SEHNR and CDR2 is FQNEAQ in the germline V gene (reference sequence).

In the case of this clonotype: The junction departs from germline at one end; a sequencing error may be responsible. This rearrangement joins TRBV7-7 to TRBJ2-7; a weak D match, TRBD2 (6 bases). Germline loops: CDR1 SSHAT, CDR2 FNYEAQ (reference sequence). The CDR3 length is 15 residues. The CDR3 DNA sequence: TGTGCTAGCAGCCTCGGGACGGGTGCGGGGTACGAGCAGTACTTC. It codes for CASSLGTGAGYEQYF.

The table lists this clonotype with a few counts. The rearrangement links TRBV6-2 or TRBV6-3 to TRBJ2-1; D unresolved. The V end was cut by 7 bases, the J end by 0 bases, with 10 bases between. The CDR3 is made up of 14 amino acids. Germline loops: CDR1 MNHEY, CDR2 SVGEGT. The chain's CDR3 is CASNQRLSYNEQFF. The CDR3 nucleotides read TGTGCCAGCAACCAGCGACTCTCCTACAATGAGCAGTTCTTC.

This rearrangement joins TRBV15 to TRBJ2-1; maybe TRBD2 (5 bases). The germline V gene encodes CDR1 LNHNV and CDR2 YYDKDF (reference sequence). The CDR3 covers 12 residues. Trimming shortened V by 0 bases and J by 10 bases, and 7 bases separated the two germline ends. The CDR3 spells CATSRDRREQFF. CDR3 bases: TGTGCCACCAGCAGAGATCGGAGGGAGCAGTTCTTC.

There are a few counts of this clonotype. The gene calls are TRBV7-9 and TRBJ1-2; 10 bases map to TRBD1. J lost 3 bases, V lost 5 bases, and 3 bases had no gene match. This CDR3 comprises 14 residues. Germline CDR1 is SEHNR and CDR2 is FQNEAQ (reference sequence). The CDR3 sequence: CASSAGQGDYGYTF. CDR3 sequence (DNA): TGTGCCAGCAGCGCCGGACAGGGGGACTATGGCTACACCTTC.